The 23 T cell receptor beta chains given below trace back to one sample, sequenced in a study of T cells in Graves' hyperthyroidism and ophthalmopathy (dated by TCRdb to between 2019 and 2020). Libraries were prepared through multiplex PCR. Sequencing relied on an Illumina HiSeq 2000. The TCR beta CDR3 regions were amplified from the RNA transcripts. For the first round of RT-PCR on the TCR CDR3, the HTBI primer set was used together with the Qiagen OneStep RT-PCR kit. The raw public data were reprocessed by TCRdb itself: fastp quality trimming at Q25, MiXCR clonotype calling, in-frame beta chains only. Rows matching on CDR3 protein sequence are summarized as one entry with the most common DNA and genes. The sample data list fewer than 500,000 distinct CDR3 sequences, and more than 14% of these were observed just once. The ten biggest clones cover around 19% of the sample. Sequencing was carried out using blood. Every receptor here comes from a woman in her twenties or thirties with Graves' ophthalmopathy.

The CDR3: CATSRGAGNTEAFF. As DNA, the CDR3 is TGTGCCACCAGCAGAGGGGCAGGGAACACTGAAGCTTTCTTT. This rearrangement joins TRBV15 to TRBJ1-1, with D unclear. The V end was cut by 1 base, the J end by 1 base, with 7 bases between. Germline V lookup: CDR1 LNHNV, CDR2 YYDKDF (reference sequence). The CDR3 covers 14 residues. Variable domain in full (rest from reference TRBV15 and TRBJ1-1): DAMVIQNPRYQVTQFGKPVTLSCSQTLNHNVMYWYQQKSSQAPKLLFHYYDKDFNNEADTPDNFQSRRPNTSFCFLDIRSPGLGDTAMYLCATSRGAGNTEAFFGQGTRLTVV.

This chain links TRBV28 with TRBJ1-4; D unresolved. This CDR3 region has 15 residues. Germline V gene sequence: CDR1 MDHEN, CDR2 SYDVKM. Trimming took off 0 bases at V and 8 bases at J, with 13 bases between the two ends. The CDR3 region is CASSLWQATGEKLFF. For the CDR3, the DNA is TGTGCCAGCAGTTTATGGCAGGCCACGGGGGAAAAACTGTTTTTT.

The rearrangement joins TRBV28 to TRBJ1-5, with TRBD1 identical over 8 bases. In germline, CDR1 is MDHEN, CDR2 SYDVKM. Trimming removed 1 base from V and 7 bases from J; junction bases left unmatched: 9. The CDR3 totals 16 residues. The CDR3 loop is CASSLSWGTGGQPQHF. CDR3 sequence (DNA): TGTGCCAGCAGTTTATCATGGGGGACAGGTGGGCAGCCCCAGCATTTT.

This clonotype has ten or more counts. The chain combines TRBV4-1 with TRBJ2-2, with D perhaps TRBD1 (5 bases). Germline V gene data show CDR1 as MGHRA and CDR2 as YSYEKL. V lost 6 bases and J lost 4, with 9 bases in between. The CDR3 has 13 residues. In nucleotides, the CDR3 is TGCGCCAGCAGGCGGACAACCACCGGGGAGCTGTTTTTT. Translated, it gives CASRRTTTGELFF.

This clonotype was observed many times. The chain employs TRBV7-2 and TRBJ1-1; D gene unclear. Germline assignment: CDR1 SGHTA and CDR2 FQGNSA. This CDR3 has 13 amino acids. Deletions cut 0 bases from V and 7 bases from J, with 9 bases between. CDR3 nucleotide sequence: TGTGCCAGCAGCTTAGCGCAAGAGGGTGAAGCTTTCTTT. Encoded protein: CASSLAQEGEAFF.

This clonotype was seen many times. This sequence joins TRBV28 and TRBJ2-3; no clear D gene. CDR1 and CDR2 (germline): MDHEN, SYDVKM. Trimming cost V 8 bases and J 4 bases, with 16 bases left between them. The CDR3 sequence is 14 residues long. The CDR3 coding sequence is TGTGCCAGCTTCACCCCCGGTTTATCAGATACGCAGTATTTT. Protein: CASFTPGLSDTQYF.

This clonotype has at least ten counts. The genes are TRBV11-1 and TRBJ2-3; 10 bases match TRBD2. The CDR3 totals 13 residues. J gave up 14 bases and V 5 bases, and 10 bases lay outside the gene matches. Germline V CDR1 and CDR2: SGHAT, FQDESV (reference sequence). CDR3 in amino acids: CASSLNSGGALYF. The DNA of the CDR3 is TGTGCCAGCAGCCTCAACAGCGGGGGGGCCCTGTATTTT. Filled out from reference TRBV11-1 and TRBJ2-3, the complete variable domain reads EAEVAQSPRYKITEKSQAVAFWCDPISGHATLYWYRQILGQGPELLVQFQDESVVDDSQLPKDRFSAERLKGVDSTLKIQPAELGDSAMYLCASSLNSGGALYFGPGTRLTVL.

This clonotype was picked up a small number of times. J is TRBJ2-5 and V is TRBV9; the D gene is possibly TRBD1 (5 bases). Trimming shortened V by 2 bases and J by 11 bases, and 16 bases separated the two germline ends. The CDR3 totals 13 residues. The germline CDR1 and CDR2 sequences are SGDLS and YYNGEE. CDR3 loop: CASSVAPDSRQYF. In DNA, the CDR3 is TGTGCCAGCAGCGTGGCCCCCGACAGCAGACAGTACTTC.

V and J are TRBV6-1 and TRBJ2-7; D may be TRBD1 (5 bases). The CDR3 sequence is 18 residues long. Trimming cost V 2 bases and J 0 bases, with 20 bases left between them. Germline V gene lookup returns CDR1 MNHNS and CDR2 SASEGT. The CDR3 DNA reads as TGTGCCAGCAGTGAATTTGTCACGGGCAGGGCACCCTCCTACGAGCAGTACTTC. Protein sequence: CASSEFVTGRAPSYEQYF.

The CDR3 loop is CASRLTRNEQFF. The DNA for the CDR3 is TGTGCCAGCAGACTCACCAGGAATGAGCAGTTCTTC. The V call is TRBV28, the J call TRBJ2-1; D is ambiguous. The germline gives CDR1 MDHEN, CDR2 SYDVKM. The CDR3 has 12 amino acids. The V and J ends lost 6 bases and 7 bases respectively, with 10 bases between them.

This clonotype has ten or more counts. V gene TRBV3-1 combines with J gene TRBJ2-5; D call uncertain. Trimming left V 3 bases short and J 5 bases short, with 4 bases between. This CDR3 is 11 amino acids long. The germline V gene has CDR1 LGHDT and CDR2 YNNKEL (reference sequence). CDR3 sequence reads: CASSQEETQYF. Here the CDR3 DNA reads TGTGCCAGCAGCCAGGAGGAGACCCAGTACTTC.

This clonotype was counted many times. The genes are TRBV30 and TRBJ2-7; D is undetermined. The CDR3 contains 11 residues. The germline gives CDR1 GTSNPN, CDR2 SVGIG (reference sequence). V lost 2 bases to trimming and J lost 4 bases, with 6 bases between them. The chain's CDR3 is CAWSIRYEQYF. The CDR3 DNA sequence: TGTGCCTGGAGTATACGATACGAGCAGTACTTC.

This clonotype was counted only a few times. The CDR3 nucleotides read TGTGCCAGTAGTATTCAGACAGGGACTATGAACACTGAAGCTTTCTTT. The encoded protein is CASSIQTGTMNTEAFF. The chain couples TRBV19 to TRBJ1-1, with TRBD1 matching over 7 bases. CDR1 is LNHDA, CDR2 SQIVND, per germline (reference sequence). J was trimmed by 0 bases and V by 3 bases; bases with no gene match: 7. CDR3 length: 16 amino acids.

This clonotype was seen ten or more times. This sequence joins TRBV5-5 and TRBJ1-1, with 8 nucleotides matching TRBD1. Germline CDR1 SGHKS, CDR2 YYEKEE (reference sequence). The junction had 5 bases not matched to a gene; V was cut back by 0 bases and J by 1 base. The CDR3 runs 16 residues. CDR3 region: CASSLVGQVQNTEAFF. The CDR3 nucleotides are TGTGCCAGCAGCTTGGTGGGACAGGTCCAGAACACTGAAGCTTTCTTT.

This clonotype has at least ten counts. The chain links TRBV5-8 to TRBJ2-5, with D maybe TRBD1 (6 bases). Germline lookup yields CDR1 SGHTS and CDR2 YDEGEE. This CDR3 region has 15 residues. Trimming pared 3 bases from V and 1 base from J, leaving 13 bases between. This chain's CDR3 is CASSSIYRAQETQYF. In DNA form, the CDR3 reads TGTGCCAGCAGCTCGATCTACAGGGCCCAAGAGACCCAGTACTTC.

There are many counts of this clonotype. The chain employs TRBV2 and TRBJ1-1, with a tentative D call TRBD1 (6 bases). Trimming removed 9 bases at V and 8 bases at J, with 19 bases between. The germline gives CDR1 SNHLY, CDR2 FYNNEI. The CDR3 length is 13 residues. CDR3 residues: CASEGTQTAEAFF. The CDR3 DNA reads TGTGCCAGTGAAGGGACACAAACTGCCGAAGCTTTCTTT.

This clonotype showed up just a few times. The V call is TRBV28, the J call TRBJ1-4; D not resolved. Germline V lookup: CDR1 MDHEN, CDR2 SYDVKM. The CDR3 extends over 14 amino acids. V lost 4 bases and J 8 bases, leaving 14 bases between the germline ends. CDR3 bases: TGTGCCAGCAGTTCGCCCACGGTCGGGGAAAAACTGTTTTTT. Its translation is CASSSPTVGEKLFF.

This clonotype occurred many times. CDR3 protein: CASTGGLETQYF. CDR3 coding DNA: TGTGCCAGCACTGGGGGGCTAGAGACCCAGTACTTC. This chain connects TRBV12-3 or TRBV12-4 to TRBJ2-5, with D perhaps being TRBD1 or TRBD2 (6 bases each). This CDR3 region has 12 residues. Trimming took 7 bases from V and 4 from J, leaving 10 bases between them.

Many counts were recorded for this clonotype. The chain combines TRBV2 with TRBJ1-1; tentatively, D is TRBD1 (5 bases). The germline CDR1 and CDR2 sequences are SNHLY and FYNNEI. The CDR3 has 13 residues. Trimming removed 3 bases from V and 5 bases from J, with 10 bases in between. CDR3 in amino acids: CASSDVGGTEAFF. CDR3 DNA: TGTGCCAGCAGTGATGTGGGGGGTACTGAAGCTTTCTTT.

In this sample, this clonotype turned up a few times. Possible read error: a much larger clone is one base away. The chain couples TRBV5-5 to TRBJ2-1; the D is unclear. The V gene's germline CDR1 is SGHKS and CDR2 YYEKEE (reference sequence). The CDR3 has 15 residues. The CDR3: CASSGEWPSYNGQFF. As DNA, the CDR3 is TGTGCCAGCAGCGGGGAATGGCCTTCCTACAATGGGCAGTTCTTC. Based on the CDR3 plus reference TRBV5-5 and TRBJ2-1, the full variable domain is DAGVTQSPTHLIKTRGQQVTLRCSPISGHKSVSWYQQVLGQGPQFIFQYYEKEERGRGNFPDRFSARQFPNYSSELNVNALLLGDSALYLCASSGEWPSYNGQFFGPGTRLTVL.

Ten or more counts support this clonotype. The gene calls are TRBV14 and TRBJ2-5, with TRBD2 as a possible D gene (5 bases). The CDR3 contains 13 residues. The germline V and J ends were trimmed by 1 base and 3 bases, with 6 bases remaining between them. The germline V gene encodes CDR1 SGHDN and CDR2 FVKESK. DNA for the CDR3: TGTGCCAGCAGCCAAGTCGGGGAAGAGACCCAGTACTTC. Translating it yields CASSQVGEETQYF.

This rearrangement joins TRBV27 to TRBJ2-2, with a tentative D call TRBD1 (5 bases). CDR3 length: 12 residues. V lost 3 bases to trimming and J lost 7 bases, with 6 bases between them. Germline V gives CDR1 MNHEY, CDR2 SMNVEV (reference sequence). CDR3 protein: CASSLGLGELFF. CDR3 sequence (DNA): TGTGCCAGCAGTTTGGGGCTCGGGGAGCTGTTTTTT.

This clonotype was observed at least ten times. CDR3 amino acids: CASGGEKLFF. The CDR3 DNA follows: TGTGCCTCGGGAGGAGAAAAACTGTTTTTT. The genes are TRBV30 and TRBJ1-4; D uncertain. Deletions cut 7 bases from V and 8 bases from J, with 8 bases between. CDR3 length: 10 amino acids. CDR1 GTSNPN and CDR2 SVGIG come from the germline V gene (reference sequence). Full variable domain (remainder filled in from reference TRBV30 and TRBJ1-4): SQTIHQWPATLVQPVGSPLSLECTVEGTSNPNLYWYRQAAGRGLQLLFYSVGIGQISSEVPQNLSASRPQDRQFILSSKKLLLSDSGFYLCASGGEKLFFGSGTQLSVL.